The next 17 T cell receptor beta chains were all read from a single sample in a study of T-cell memory formation after mild COVID-19. TCRdb fed the 5' RACE reads into MiXCR, producing one record per CDR3 protein. Of around 470,000 distinct CDR3 sequences in the sample, 20% were seen once. Sequenced material: PBMCs or a T cell subset sorted from them (not recorded which). These receptors all come from an adult woman who had mild COVID-19 (a few samples of this study predate the infection). Cell type and time point are not known.

This clonotype came up a few times. This chain joins TRBV7-3 and TRBJ2-3; D is unresolved. This CDR3 comprises 13 residues. V dropped 5 bases and J dropped 4 bases, with 10 bases sitting between them. Per germline, CDR1 SGHTA and CDR2 FQGTGA. The CDR3 DNA is TGTGCCAGCAGCCAGCGACCCGCAGATACGCAGTATTTT. It translates to CASSQRPADTQYF.

This clonotype has more than one count but fewer than ten. V is TRBV10-3 and J is TRBJ1-5, with D possibly TRBD1 on 6 matching bases. The V end lost 11 bases, the J end lost 0 bases, and 17 bases lay between the germline ends. CDR3 size: 15 residues. Germline V gene lookup returns CDR1 ENHRY and CDR2 SYGVKD. The CDR3 coding sequence is TGTGCCTCCGACGATGGGGGCCATAGCAATCAGCCCCAGCATTTT. Amino acid sequence: CASDDGGHSNQPQHF.

The chain links TRBV27 to TRBJ1-1; D ambiguous. Germline V lookup: CDR1 MNHEY, CDR2 SMNVEV (reference sequence). V lost 3 bases to trimming and J lost 1 base, with 21 bases between them. CDR3 length equals 18 residues. CDR3 sequence reads: CASSFMGQARSWNTEAFF. DNA of the CDR3: TGTGCCAGCAGTTTTATGGGTCAGGCCCGAAGTTGGAACACTGAAGCTTTCTTT.

Many counts were recorded for this clonotype. This chain uses TRBV4-1 with TRBJ2-7; D gene unclear. The CDR3 consists of 14 residues. The germline CDR1 and CDR2 sequences are MGHRA and YSYEKL. V was shortened by 0 bases and J by 4 bases, with 10 bases between the two germline ends. The CDR3 nucleotides are TGCGCCAGCAGCCAAGAAGGTCGGGTTTACGAGCAGTACTTC. This codes for CASSQEGRVYEQYF.

This clonotype was picked up a small number of times. The CDR3 sequence: CASSSVSRTGGRNEQFF. As DNA, the CDR3 is TGTGCCAGCAGTTCCGTCTCTAGGACAGGGGGCAGAAATGAGCAGTTCTTC. The chain recombines TRBV28 with TRBJ2-1; the match to TRBD1 covers 11 bases. Germline CDR1 MDHEN, CDR2 SYDVKM. V trimming: 4 bases; J trimming: 7 bases; junction bases outside the gene matches: 12. CDR3 length equals 17 residues.

V usage is TRBV7-6 and J usage is TRBJ2-1; 7 bases map to TRBD2. The CDR3 is made up of 15 amino acids. V lost 3 bases, J lost 5 bases, and 7 bases stayed unmatched. The V gene's germline CDR1 is SGHVS and CDR2 FNYEAQ. DNA for the CDR3: TGTGCCAGCAGCTTCGAGCGGGACCGGAACAATGAGCAGTTCTTC. It encodes CASSFERDRNNEQFF.

Many counts were recorded for this clonotype. The V and J genes are TRBV5-1 and TRBJ2-1, with 9 nucleotides matching TRBD1. Looked up from germline, CDR1 is SGHRS and CDR2 is YFSETQ. V was clipped by 8 bases and J by 8 bases; unmatched bases: 8. This CDR3 comprises 13 residues. The DNA of the CDR3 is TGCGCCAGTACCCCGGGACAGGGTTATGAGCAGTTCTTC. It is translated as CASTPGQGYEQFF.

Only a few counts were recorded for this clonotype. The rearrangement uses TRBV7-2 and TRBJ2-1; TRBD2 aligns across 8 bases. Germline V lookup: CDR1 SGHTA, CDR2 FQGNSA. V was pared by 5 bases and J by 9 bases, with 12 bases of the junction left unmatched. This CDR3 region has 15 residues. CDR3 DNA: TGTGCCAGCAGCCAGATCCCGGGAGGGTTTGGTGAGCAGTTCTTC. The encoded protein is CASSQIPGGFGEQFF.

V usage is TRBV20-1 and J usage is TRBJ1-3; D is uncertain. Germline loops: CDR1 DFQATT, CDR2 SNEGSKA (reference sequence). V was shortened by 1 base and J by 1 base, with 8 bases between the two germline ends. The CDR3 is 14 residues long. The CDR3 DNA reads as TGCAGTGCTAGAGGGGTTGGGTCTGGAAACACCATATATTTT. Residues: CSARGVGSGNTIYF.

This clonotype was recorded a few times. This chain joins TRBV7-2 and TRBJ2-3, with TRBD2 matching 13 bases. After removal of 6 bases from V and 5 bases from J, the junction contained 17 bases not matched to a gene. CDR3 length: 19 residues. CDR1 SGHTA and CDR2 FQGNSA come from the germline V gene. CDR3 in amino acids: CASSSDGILAGGRRDTQYF. DNA for the CDR3: TGTGCCAGCAGTTCCGACGGAATACTAGCGGGAGGGCGGAGAGATACGCAGTATTTT.

This clonotype was detected only a few times. This chain uses TRBV7-9 with TRBJ2-5; the D gene could be TRBD1 or TRBD2 (5 bases each). The germline CDR1 and CDR2 sequences are SEHNR and FQNEAQ (reference sequence). The V gene lost 6 bases and the J gene lost 5 bases, with 19 bases spanning the gap. There are 15 residues in the CDR3. CDR3 amino acids: CASSDNRDRWETQYF. The CDR3 DNA follows: TGTGCCAGCAGTGACAACCGGGACCGGTGGGAGACCCAGTACTTC.

This clonotype was recorded a few times. CDR3: CAMSGNTGELFF. The CDR3 DNA reads as TGTGCCATGTCAGGGAACACCGGGGAGCTGTTTTTT. This chain links TRBV10-3 with TRBJ2-2, with unresolved D. Germline V gene data show CDR1 as ENHRY and CDR2 as SYGVKD. V was shortened by 9 bases and J by 1 base, with 6 bases between the two germline ends. CDR3 length: 12 amino acids.

Only a few counts were recorded for this clonotype. The gene calls are TRBV5-6 and TRBJ1-3; D gene unclear. This CDR3 contains 14 residues. Trimming took 2 bases from V and 4 from J, leaving 10 bases between them. Germline-derived CDR1 and CDR2 are SGHDT and YYEEEE. The CDR3 sequence is CASSLSGGGNTIYF. In DNA, the CDR3 is TGTGCCAGCAGCTTATCAGGAGGAGGAAACACCATATATTTT.

The chain employs TRBV10-3 and TRBJ1-2, with TRBD1 matching 9 bases. CDR1 and CDR2 (germline): ENHRY, SYGVKD. CDR3 length equals 17 residues. Germline trimming cut 3 bases from V and 0 bases from J; bases unmatched to any gene: 8. CDR3 in amino acids: CAISDPGQGPSNYGYTF. The CDR3 region has the DNA TGTGCCATCAGTGACCCGGGACAGGGACCATCTAACTATGGCTACACCTTC.

This clonotype was observed a handful of times. V and J are TRBV2 and TRBJ2-1; 10 bases agree with TRBD1. This CDR3 contains 15 residues. Per the germline V gene, CDR1 is SNHLY and CDR2 is FYNNEI. V lost 4 bases and J lost 7; bases outside the gene matches: 7. CDR3 loop: CASSADRGLLNEQFF. The CDR3 DNA reads TGTGCCAGCAGTGCCGACAGGGGGCTTTTGAATGAGCAGTTCTTC.

The chain carries TRBV5-1 and TRBJ2-3, with D uncertain. V shed 4 bases and J shed 0 bases, with 9 bases lying between them. The CDR3 totals 14 residues. Germline CDR1 is SGHRS and CDR2 is YFSETQ. CDR3 sequence: CASSDRKSTDTQYF. CDR3 DNA: TGCGCCAGCAGCGATCGAAAAAGCACAGATACGCAGTATTTT.

In its sample, this clonotype was seen a few times. This chain links TRBV18 with TRBJ2-3, with D perhaps matching TRBD1 (5 bases). CDR3 length: 15 residues. Germline V gene sequence: CDR1 KGHSH, CDR2 LQKENI. The V end was cut by 1 base, the J end by 0 bases, with 8 bases between. For the CDR3, the DNA is TGTGCCAGCTCACCACGGAGACAGAGCACAGATACGCAGTATTTT. Its translation: CASSPRRQSTDTQYF.